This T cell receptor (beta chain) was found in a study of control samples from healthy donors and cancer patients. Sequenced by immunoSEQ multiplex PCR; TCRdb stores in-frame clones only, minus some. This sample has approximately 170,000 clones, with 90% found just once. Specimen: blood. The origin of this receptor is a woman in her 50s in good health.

As DNA, the CDR3 is TGCAGCGTTGATGGCGGGAGGACCCCAGGGCTCTCCTACAATGAGCAGTTCTTC. This gives the protein CSVDGGRTPGLSYNEQFF. V is TRBV29-1 and J is TRBJ2-1; 8 bases match TRBD2. V shed 3 bases, J shed 0 bases, and the junction held 13 bases outside the gene matches. The CDR3 loop spans 18 amino acids. Germline V gives CDR1 SQVTM, CDR2 ANQGSEA.